The 30 T cell receptor beta chains presented below share a single source sample, sequenced in a study of CXCR3-negative and CXCR3-positive naive CD8 T cells. Whole-study findings and limits: CXCR3-positive naive cells carried more hydrophobic TRB CDR3s than CXCR3-negative ones.

Their target antigens are unknown. Libraries were UMI-labeled 5' RACE TRB cDNA. TCRdb re-called the 5' RACE reads; one entry per CDR3 protein, DNA not given. The table gives roughly 140,000 distinct CDR3 sequences; the top ten clones make up about 0.28% of it. Sequencing was performed on naive CXCR3+ CD8+ T cells from blood. The sample's subset: CD45RO-CCR7+CD27+CD95- naive CD8+ T cells expressing CXCR3 (TNR3+). The receptors shown here come from a human donor in good health. Some clones in this sample may be carry-over from other donors' samples.

This chain's CDR3 is CASSQTSGVRETQYF. The V gene is TRBV7-3, the J gene TRBJ2-5; TCRdb lists TRBD2, though no DNA is available to test this call. Germline CDR1 SGHTA, CDR2 FQGTGA. The CDR3 runs 15 residues.

V is TRBV28 and J is TRBJ2-7; TCRdb's D gene call, TRBD1, goes unchecked for lack of DNA. CDR3 length: 13 amino acids. Germline V gene data show CDR1 as MDHEN and CDR2 as SYDVKM. The CDR3 region is CASSSPADYEQYF.

This chain connects TRBV29-1 to TRBJ2-3; there is no DNA to check the TCRdb D call of TRBD2. This CDR3 is 15 amino acids long. Germline CDR1 reads SQVTM; CDR2 reads ANQGSEA. The CDR3 spells CSVAGLAGYTATQYF.

The rearrangement links TRBV5-4 to TRBJ2-1. Germline assignment: CDR1 SGHNT and CDR2 YYREEE (reference sequence). The CDR3 consists of 14 residues. CDR3 sequence reads: CASSLVFGDNEQFF.

The J gene is TRBJ2-7, the V gene TRBV5-1; TCRdb gives TRBD1 as the D gene, but with no DNA this cannot be confirmed. This CDR3 region has 12 residues. The germline V gene has CDR1 SGHRS and CDR2 YFSETQ. This CDR3 reads CASSTGAAEQYF.

The chain carries TRBV5-1 and TRBJ2-5; TCRdb proposes TRBD2, but this gene call is untestable without DNA. Germline-derived CDR1 and CDR2 are SGHRS and YFSETQ. The CDR3 sequence is 14 residues long. The CDR3: CASSLVHGGETQYF.

The V and J genes are TRBV4-3 and TRBJ1-1. Per germline, CDR1 LGHNA and CDR2 YSLEER. The CDR3 length is 15 residues. CDR3 protein: CASSQDLGENTEAFF.

The rearrangement links TRBV5-1 to TRBJ2-3; no DNA is available, so the TRBD2 call from TCRdb remains unchecked. Germline values: CDR1 SGHRS, CDR2 YFSETQ. The CDR3 has 16 amino acids. The CDR3 sequence is CASSSEASASTDTQYF.

The V and J genes are TRBV7-2 and TRBJ2-1. The CDR3 runs to 16 residues. Germline V gene data show CDR1 as SGHTA and CDR2 as FQGNSA. The CDR3 spells CASSLGRGIPYNEQFF.

This sequence joins TRBV5-1 and TRBJ2-3. Germline V CDR1 and CDR2: SGHRS, YFSETQ. This CDR3 has 15 residues. CDR3 protein: CASSHGVSSTDTQYF.

CDR3 sequence reads: CASSYPPGQRTYEQYF. The V and J genes are TRBV28 and TRBJ2-7; TCRdb's D gene call, TRBD2, goes unchecked for lack of DNA. There are 16 residues in the CDR3. CDR1 is MDHEN and CDR2 is SYDVKM in the germline V gene.

V usage is TRBV4-2 and J usage is TRBJ1-1; no DNA is available, so the TRBD1 call from TCRdb remains unchecked. CDR1 is LGHNA, CDR2 YNFKEQ, per germline. This CDR3 spans 16 amino acids. Here the CDR3 reads CASSPPGQVLNTEAFF.

The genes are TRBV19 and TRBJ2-1. This CDR3 is built from 14 residues. Per germline, CDR1 LNHDA and CDR2 SQIVND (reference sequence). The CDR3 sequence: CASSPTGVGNEQFF.

The chain recombines TRBV7-9 with TRBJ2-7; TCRdb names TRBD1, which stays unverified in the absence of DNA. The CDR3 loop spans 12 amino acids. Germline CDR1 SEHNR, CDR2 FQNEAQ (reference sequence). The CDR3 here is CASSHRGYEQYF.

V is TRBV12-3 or TRBV12-4 and J is TRBJ1-1; TCRdb outputs TRBD1, but without DNA this stays unchecked. This CDR3 comprises 14 residues. The CDR3 protein is CASNSRDREFEAFF.

V usage is TRBV7-9 and J usage is TRBJ2-5. The CDR3 has 16 residues. Germline V gives CDR1 SEHNR, CDR2 FQNEAQ (reference sequence). The CDR3 is CASSFSKPGIKETQYF. The variable domain in full, with the rest retrieved from reference TRBV7-9 and TRBJ2-5, is DTGVSQNPRHKITKRGQNVTFRCDPISEHNRLYWYRQTLGQGPEFLTYFQNEAQLEKSRLLSDRFSAERPKGSFSTLEIQRTEQGDSAMYLCASSFSKPGIKETQYFGPGTRLLVL.

The chain links TRBV6-1 to TRBJ1-2; no DNA is available, so the TRBD1 call from TCRdb remains unchecked. The CDR3 has 13 residues. Germline V gene data show CDR1 as MNHNS and CDR2 as SASEGT. This chain's CDR3 is CASSELGQDAYTF.

The chain combines TRBV28 with TRBJ2-7; TCRdb lists TRBD1, though no DNA is available to test this call. The CDR3 covers 15 residues. Germline V gene lookup returns CDR1 MDHEN and CDR2 SYDVKM. CDR3 region: CASSLLGQPAYEQYF.

CDR3 in amino acids: CASSFRGAYNEQFF. The genes are TRBV7-2 and TRBJ2-1; TCRdb proposes TRBD1, but this gene call is untestable without DNA. The CDR3 has 14 amino acids. The germline gives CDR1 SGHTA, CDR2 FQGNSA.

The CDR3 loop reads CASSRPGTGAYEQYF. The V gene is TRBV28, the J gene TRBJ2-7; without DNA, the TCRdb call of TRBD1 cannot be checked. The CDR3 extends over 15 amino acids. Germline loops: CDR1 MDHEN, CDR2 SYDVKM.

The chain carries TRBV2 and TRBJ2-5; TCRdb reports TRBD1, a call that lacks DNA to check it against. There are 16 residues in the CDR3. CDR1 is SNHLY and CDR2 is FYNNEI in the germline V gene. The CDR3 sequence: CAIPWSDRGDSETQYF. Complete variable domain (other parts from reference TRBV2 and TRBJ2-5): EPEVTQTPSHQVTQMGQEVILRCVPISNHLYFYWYRQILGQKVEFLVSFYNNEISEKSEIFDDQFSVERPDGSNFTLKIRSTKLEDSAMYFCAIPWSDRGDSETQYFGPGTRLLVL.

The rearrangement links TRBV29-1 to TRBJ2-6; TCRdb's D call of TRBD1 is untestable without DNA. CDR1 is SQVTM, CDR2 ANQGSEA, per germline. The CDR3 runs to 19 residues. CDR3 amino acids: CSVEETGNPPLSGANVLTF.

The J gene is TRBJ1-2, the V gene TRBV7-2. Looked up from germline, CDR1 is SGHTA and CDR2 is FQGNSA. CDR3 length equals 15 residues. CDR3 in amino acids: CASSLWGGGNYGYTF.

The rearrangement links TRBV7-9 to TRBJ1-5; without DNA, the TCRdb call of TRBD1 cannot be checked. Germline V gene data show CDR1 as SEHNR and CDR2 as FQNEAQ (reference sequence). The CDR3 covers 15 residues. The chain's CDR3 is CASTQGGEGDQPQHF. The variable domain in full, completed from reference TRBV7-9 and TRBJ1-5, reads DTGVSQNPRHKITKRGQNVTFRCDPISEHNRLYWYRQTLGQGPEFLTYFQNEAQLEKSRLLSDRFSAERPKGSFSTLEIQRTEQGDSAMYLCASTQGGEGDQPQHFGDGTRLSIL.

The chain carries TRBV20-1 and TRBJ2-3; TCRdb's D gene call, TRBD2, goes unchecked for lack of DNA. Germline assignment: CDR1 DFQATT and CDR2 SNEGSKA (reference sequence). This CDR3 has 15 residues. The CDR3 loop reads CSARDSGGYTDTQYF.

This sequence joins TRBV7-7 and TRBJ2-5. The CDR3 is 14 amino acids. From germline, CDR1 is SSHAT and CDR2 FNYEAQ (reference sequence). This CDR3 reads CASSPPNSGETQYF. Full variable domain (rest looked up from reference TRBV7-7 and TRBJ2-5): GAGVSQSPRYKVTKRGQDVTLRCDPISSHATLYWYQQALGQGPEFLTYFNYEAQPDKSGLPSDRFSAERPEGSISTLTIQRTEQRDSAMYRCASSPPNSGETQYFGPGTRLLVL.

The chain carries TRBV7-9 and TRBJ2-4. Germline CDR1 and CDR2: SEHNR and FQNEAQ (reference sequence). CDR3 length: 16 residues. The CDR3 loop is CASSLAPTSAKNIQYF. The entire variable domain, with the rest obtained from reference TRBV7-9 and TRBJ2-4, is as follows: DTGVSQNPRHKITKRGQNVTFRCDPISEHNRLYWYRQTLGQGPEFLTYFQNEAQLEKSRLLSDRFSAERPKGSFSTLEIQRTEQGDSAMYLCASSLAPTSAKNIQYFGAGTRLSVL.

This chain connects TRBV6-1 to TRBJ2-1; without DNA, the TCRdb call of TRBD2 cannot be checked. Per germline, CDR1 MNHNS and CDR2 SASEGT. There are 14 residues in the CDR3. The CDR3: CASSGLAGIDEQFF.

The chain carries TRBV7-9 and TRBJ1-1; as DNA is missing, the TRBD1 call by TCRdb cannot be tested. Germline CDR1 is SEHNR and CDR2 is FQNEAQ (reference sequence). The CDR3 spans 15 residues. The CDR3 protein is CASSFRDSPNTEAFF.

This chain links TRBV4-1 with TRBJ2-1; checking the TCRdb D call of TRBD2 is not possible without DNA. This CDR3 has 17 amino acids. CDR1 and CDR2 (germline): MGHRA, YSYEKL. CDR3 residues: CASSHGTSGGFGNEQFF.